This T cell receptor (beta chain) was sequenced in a study of CD8 T cells in Susac syndrome. Random hexamers served to reverse transcribe roughly 0.45 to 1 ug RNA. Coverage of TCR beta CDR3 amplification by immunoSEQ multiplex PCR extended to 54 Vbeta and 13 Jbeta. TCRdb used MiXCR to reprocess the immunoSEQ multiplex PCR reads, holding one entry per CDR3 protein. Of about 53,000 distinct CDR3 sequences listed, more than 85% are singletons. Sample: CD8+ T cells from PBMCs. The receptor comes from a human donor with Susac syndrome.

The CDR3 loop is CASSKARGPQPQHF. In DNA form, the CDR3 reads TGTGCCAGCAGCAAAGCCAGGGGTCCTCAGCCCCAGCATTTT. The chain is built from TRBV12-3 or TRBV12-4 and TRBJ1-5; possible D gene TRBD1, 6 bases. Trimming stripped 6 bases from V and 6 bases from J, with 15 bases between. This CDR3 region has 14 residues.